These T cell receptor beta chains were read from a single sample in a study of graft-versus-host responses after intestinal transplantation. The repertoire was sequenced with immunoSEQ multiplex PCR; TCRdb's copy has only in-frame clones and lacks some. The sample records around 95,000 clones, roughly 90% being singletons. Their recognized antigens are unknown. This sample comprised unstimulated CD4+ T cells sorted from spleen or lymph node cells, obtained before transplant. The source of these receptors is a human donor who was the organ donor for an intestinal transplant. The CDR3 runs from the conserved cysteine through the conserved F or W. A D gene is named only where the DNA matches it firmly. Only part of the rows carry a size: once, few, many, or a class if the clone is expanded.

CDR3nt: TGCAGCGCCAGAAGGGGGGAAGAGACCCAGTACTTC
CDR3aa: CSARRGEETQYF
abundance: -
j_gene: TRBJ2-5
v_gene: TRBV29-1
d_gene: -

CDR3nt: TGCGCCAGCAGCTTGATAACAGCTTACAATGAGCAGTTCTTC
CDR3aa: CASSLITAYNEQFF
abundance: -
j_gene: TRBJ2-1
v_gene: TRBV5-1
d_gene: -

CDR3nt: TGTGCCAGCAGTTTCAGCGGGGGACCCCAGATGGAGCAGTACTTC
CDR3aa: CASSFSGGPQMEQYF
abundance: -
j_gene: TRBJ2-7
v_gene: TRBV27
d_gene: TRBD2

CDR3nt: TGTGCCAGCCAGGCGGGGAAAATGATTGAAGCGGCCAAAAACATTCAGTACTTC
CDR3aa: CASQAGKMIEAAKNIQYF
abundance: -
j_gene: TRBJ2-4
v_gene: TRBV19
d_gene: -

CDR3nt: TGTGCCAGCACGGGAGAGGCCTATAATTCACCCCTCCACTTT
CDR3aa: CASTGEAYNSPLHF
abundance: few
j_gene: TRBJ1-6
v_gene: TRBV6-1
d_gene: -

CDR3nt: TGTGCCAGCAAAACCTTCCGGGGCCAACCCTACGAGCAGTACTTC
CDR3aa: CASKTFRGQPYEQYF
abundance: -
j_gene: TRBJ2-7
v_gene: TRBV11-3
d_gene: -

CDR3nt: TGTGCCAGCAGCCCTGGGTTCGGGGGGGGTCAGCCCCAGCATTTT
CDR3aa: CASSPGFGGGQPQHF
abundance: once
j_gene: TRBJ1-5
v_gene: TRBV7-9
d_gene: -

CDR3nt: TGTGCCATCCTGGGGGAGCAGTACTTC
CDR3aa: CAILGEQYF
abundance: -
j_gene: TRBJ2-7
v_gene: TRBV18
d_gene: -

CDR3nt: TGCGCCAGCAGTGAACAGGGGGCGGGCGAGCAGTACTTC
CDR3aa: CASSEQGAGEQYF
abundance: -
j_gene: TRBJ2-7
v_gene: TRBV10-2
d_gene: TRBD1

CDR3nt: TGCGCCAGCAGCTTGGAAGCGGCGGGGGGCGTTTACAATGAGCAGTTCTTC
CDR3aa: CASSLEAAGGVYNEQFF
abundance: -
j_gene: TRBJ2-1
v_gene: TRBV5-1
d_gene: TRBD2

CDR3nt: TGTGCCAGCAGACGGACAGGGGACGAGCAGTACTTC
CDR3aa: CASRRTGDEQYF
abundance: -
j_gene: TRBJ2-7
v_gene: TRBV28
d_gene: TRBD1

CDR3nt: TGTGCCTGGAGGAGGGCGAACACTGAAGCTTTCTTT
CDR3aa: CAWRRANTEAFF
abundance: -
j_gene: TRBJ1-1
v_gene: TRBV30
d_gene: -

CDR3nt: TGTGCCAGCAGCCCTGGACAGGGACTCTACGAGCAGTACTTC
CDR3aa: CASSPGQGLYEQYF
abundance: -
j_gene: TRBJ2-7
v_gene: TRBV7-9
d_gene: TRBD1

CDR3nt: TGTGCCAGCAGCTTAGTCTGGACTGGGTACAATGAGCAGTTCTTC
CDR3aa: CASSLVWTGYNEQFF
abundance: -
j_gene: TRBJ2-1
v_gene: TRBV7-2
d_gene: -

CDR3nt: TGTGCCAGTAGCCTAGCGTCCTTGGGTAATGAGCAGTTCTTC
CDR3aa: CASSLASLGNEQFF
abundance: once
j_gene: TRBJ2-1
v_gene: TRBV19
d_gene: -

CDR3nt: TGTGCCAGCAGTTTCATGCCAGGGGCGCAGGGCTACACCTTC
CDR3aa: CASSFMPGAQGYTF
abundance: -
j_gene: TRBJ1-2
v_gene: TRBV28
d_gene: -

CDR3nt: TGTGCCAGCAGCTGGGACAAAAATTCACCCCTCCACTTT
CDR3aa: CASSWDKNSPLHF
abundance: -
j_gene: TRBJ1-6
v_gene: TRBV7-9
d_gene: -

CDR3nt: TGTGCCAGCAGGGGTTTGGACACCATATATTTT
CDR3aa: CASRGLDTIYF
abundance: -
j_gene: TRBJ1-3
v_gene: TRBV19
d_gene: -

CDR3nt: TGTGCCAGCAGTTCCGTACAGGGAGGTGGCACCGGGGAGCTGTTTTTT
CDR3aa: CASSSVQGGGTGELFF
abundance: -
j_gene: TRBJ2-2
v_gene: TRBV6-5
d_gene: -

CDR3nt: TGTGCCAGCGGCGGGGGCTTCGAGGGAAACACCATATATTTT
CDR3aa: CASGGGFEGNTIYF
abundance: -
j_gene: TRBJ1-3
v_gene: TRBV6-5
d_gene: -

CDR3nt: TGCGCCACCTTCCCGGTCCTATGGGGCTACGAGCAGTACTTC
CDR3aa: CATFPVLWGYEQYF
abundance: -
j_gene: TRBJ2-7
v_gene: TRBV23-1
d_gene: -

CDR3nt: TGTGCCAGCAGCCGGGCGGGGGCCAAAAACATTCAGTACTTC
CDR3aa: CASSRAGAKNIQYF
abundance: -
j_gene: TRBJ2-4
v_gene: TRBV7-9
d_gene: -

CDR3nt: TGCGCCAGCAGCTTATTGCCCGGACGCTTGGGAGAGACCCAGTACTTC
CDR3aa: CASSLLPGRLGETQYF
abundance: -
j_gene: TRBJ2-5
v_gene: TRBV5-1
d_gene: -

CDR3nt: TGTGCCAGCAGCTTAGTCGGGCAGGGAAGAGAAAAACTGTTTTTT
CDR3aa: CASSLVGQGREKLFF
abundance: -
j_gene: TRBJ1-4
v_gene: TRBV7-8
d_gene: -

CDR3nt: TGTGCTTACCGTGAGGGTCGGGGAAACACCATATATTTT
CDR3aa: CAYREGRGNTIYF
abundance: -
j_gene: TRBJ1-3
v_gene: TRBV9
d_gene: -

CDR3nt: TGTGCCACCAGCAGAGATTGGGATAAGGGACAGGGAAATTTTTCACCCCTCCACTTT
CDR3aa: CATSRDWDKGQGNFSPLHF
abundance: many
j_gene: TRBJ1-6
v_gene: TRBV15
d_gene: TRBD1

CDR3nt: TGTGCCAGCTCCGGCCGGGACTCCCCATCTTTAACCGGGGAGCTGTTTTTT
CDR3aa: CASSGRDSPSLTGELFF
abundance: -
j_gene: TRBJ2-2
v_gene: TRBV2
d_gene: -

CDR3nt: TGCGCCAGCAGTGAGTCGACTTATCGACAGGGCAGTAGCGCATACTATGGCTACACCTTC
CDR3aa: CASSESTYRQGSSAYYGYTF
abundance: -
j_gene: TRBJ1-2
v_gene: TRBV10-1
d_gene: TRBD1

CDR3nt: TGTGCCAGCAGTTACTTGGCGGGCAGGGGAGAAGATACGCAGTATTTT
CDR3aa: CASSYLAGRGEDTQYF
abundance: -
j_gene: TRBJ2-3
v_gene: TRBV6-5
d_gene: -

CDR3nt: TGTGCCAGCAGTGAGGTTGCGTTCCGGGGCCGGAATTCACCCCTCCACTTT
CDR3aa: CASSEVAFRGRNSPLHF
abundance: -
j_gene: TRBJ1-6
v_gene: TRBV6-1
d_gene: -

CDR3nt: TGTGCCAGCAATGGGACGCCCTCCAATTCACCCCTCCACTTT
CDR3aa: CASNGTPSNSPLHF
abundance: -
j_gene: TRBJ1-6
v_gene: TRBV27
d_gene: -

CDR3nt: TGTGCCAGTAGTATAGCCAGCCGGGAGACATGGCCCCAGCATTTT
CDR3aa: CASSIASRETWPQHF
abundance: once
j_gene: TRBJ1-5
v_gene: TRBV19
d_gene: -

CDR3nt: TGTGCCAGCCACCTTATTCGGTCTGGGGCCAACGTCCTGACTTTC
CDR3aa: CASHLIRSGANVLTF
abundance: -
j_gene: TRBJ2-6
v_gene: TRBV2
d_gene: -

CDR3nt: TGTGCCAGCAGTTTACTAATGACAGAGAGCTATGGCTACACCTTC
CDR3aa: CASSLLMTESYGYTF
abundance: -
j_gene: TRBJ1-2
v_gene: TRBV28
d_gene: -

CDR3nt: TGTGCCAGCAGCTTGGAAGGGAGTCGTTCACCCCTCCACTTT
CDR3aa: CASSLEGSRSPLHF
abundance: few
j_gene: TRBJ1-6
v_gene: TRBV5-4
d_gene: -

CDR3nt: TGTGCCAGCAGTTTTCAAAGGACAGGGTGGTATCCGCAGTACTTC
CDR3aa: CASSFQRTGWYPQYF
abundance: -
j_gene: TRBJ2-7
v_gene: TRBV28
d_gene: TRBD1

CDR3nt: TGTGCCAGTAGTATCTTGAGACAGTTCACAGATACGCAGTATTTT
CDR3aa: CASSILRQFTDTQYF
abundance: -
j_gene: TRBJ2-3
v_gene: TRBV19
d_gene: -

CDR3nt: TGCGCCAGCAGCCACTATGACACCGGGGGGCGAGAGACCCAGTACTTC
CDR3aa: CASSHYDTGGRETQYF
abundance: -
j_gene: TRBJ2-5
v_gene: TRBV4-1
d_gene: -

CDR3nt: TGTGCCAGTAGGCCTCAGTGGGCCTACACAGATACGCAGTATTTT
CDR3aa: CASRPQWAYTDTQYF
abundance: -
j_gene: TRBJ2-3
v_gene: TRBV19
d_gene: -

CDR3nt: TGTGCCAGCAGTGAATTAAAGGGGCCTCGAGTCGGCGATGTCACAGATACGCAGTATTTT
CDR3aa: CASSELKGPRVGDVTDTQYF
abundance: -
j_gene: TRBJ2-3
v_gene: TRBV6-1
d_gene: -

CDR3nt: TGTGCCAGCAGAAATGGAGCTTCAAACTATGGCTACACCTTC
CDR3aa: CASRNGASNYGYTF
abundance: -
j_gene: TRBJ1-2
v_gene: TRBV5-4
d_gene: -

CDR3nt: TGTGCCAGCAGCCCACAATTTACAGATACGCAGTATTTT
CDR3aa: CASSPQFTDTQYF
abundance: -
j_gene: TRBJ2-3
v_gene: TRBV7-2
d_gene: -

CDR3nt: TGTGCCAGCAGTTTGGCAGGAGGATTAGTCTATGGCTACACCTTC
CDR3aa: CASSLAGGLVYGYTF
abundance: -
j_gene: TRBJ1-2
v_gene: TRBV28
d_gene: -

CDR3nt: TGTGCCAGCTCACCGAATCACCGGGGTTTCTCCTACGAGCAGTACTTC
CDR3aa: CASSPNHRGFSYEQYF
abundance: few
j_gene: TRBJ2-7
v_gene: TRBV18
d_gene: -

CDR3nt: TGTGCCAGCAAACCGACAGAGAACACTGAAGCTTTCTTT
CDR3aa: CASKPTENTEAFF
abundance: -
j_gene: TRBJ1-1
v_gene: TRBV6-6
d_gene: -

CDR3nt: TGTGCCAGCAGCTTCACCCTAGGTGGCGGGGAGTTGTCCTACGAGCAGTACTTC
CDR3aa: CASSFTLGGGELSYEQYF
abundance: -
j_gene: TRBJ2-7
v_gene: TRBV7-9
d_gene: -

CDR3nt: TGTGCCAGCAGTTCAAGCGGGACAGGGCAATTCGAGGCTTCACCCCTCCACTTT
CDR3aa: CASSSSGTGQFEASPLHF
abundance: -
j_gene: TRBJ1-6
v_gene: TRBV28
d_gene: TRBD1

CDR3nt: TGTGCCAGCAGTTTTCGCAAAATGTATAGCAATCAGCCCCAGCATTTT
CDR3aa: CASSFRKMYSNQPQHF
abundance: -
j_gene: TRBJ1-5
v_gene: TRBV6-7
d_gene: -

CDR3nt: TGTGCCATCAGTGACCAAGAATCCTGGGCTGGCTACACCTTC
CDR3aa: CAISDQESWAGYTF
abundance: -
j_gene: TRBJ1-2
v_gene: TRBV10-3
d_gene: -

CDR3nt: TGTGCCAGCAGCGGGGCCGGGGGCTGGGGTGATGAGCAGTTCTTC
CDR3aa: CASSGAGGWGDEQFF
abundance: -
j_gene: TRBJ2-1
v_gene: TRBV5-4
d_gene: -

CDR3nt: TGTGCCAGCAGTGGGGTGGTAGGGGCAGGGAAGAACGGGCAGTACTTC
CDR3aa: CASSGVVGAGKNGQYF
abundance: -
j_gene: TRBJ2-7
v_gene: TRBV28
d_gene: -

CDR3nt: TGTGCCAGCAGTGATAGTCAGCGGGGGGCCGAGGATACGCAGTATTTT
CDR3aa: CASSDSQRGAEDTQYF
abundance: -
j_gene: TRBJ2-3
v_gene: TRBV2
d_gene: TRBD2

CDR3nt: TGCAGCGTTGAAGTTACTAGCGCCGGGGAGCTGTTTTTT
CDR3aa: CSVEVTSAGELFF
abundance: -
j_gene: TRBJ2-2
v_gene: TRBV29-1
d_gene: TRBD2

CDR3nt: TGTGCCAGCTCACGGGCCGCGGGGACCTACGAGCAGTACTTC
CDR3aa: CASSRAAGTYEQYF
abundance: few
j_gene: TRBJ2-7
v_gene: TRBV18
d_gene: -

CDR3nt: TGTGCCAGCAGCGCCGACCGTTGGACAGCTTTTAACAATGAGCAGTTCTTC
CDR3aa: CASSADRWTAFNNEQFF
abundance: -
j_gene: TRBJ2-1
v_gene: TRBV4-2
d_gene: -

CDR3nt: TGTGCCTGGACTGCAGGGTTGGGTGAAAAACTGTTTTTT
CDR3aa: CAWTAGLGEKLFF
abundance: once
j_gene: TRBJ1-4
v_gene: TRBV30
d_gene: -

CDR3nt: TGTGCCAGCAGCTTGCCGCAGGGGGCGCGGGTGGCCAATGAGCAGTTCTTC
CDR3aa: CASSLPQGARVANEQFF
abundance: -
j_gene: TRBJ2-1
v_gene: TRBV5-6
d_gene: TRBD1

CDR3nt: TGTGCCAGCAGCCTAGGGGGGACTAGAAGTCGAGAGACCCAGTACTTC
CDR3aa: CASSLGGTRSRETQYF
abundance: -
j_gene: TRBJ2-5
v_gene: TRBV7-2
d_gene: TRBD2

CDR3nt: TGTGCCAGCAGCTTACGAGCGGGGGGGACAGATACGCAGTATTTT
CDR3aa: CASSLRAGGTDTQYF
abundance: -
j_gene: TRBJ2-3
v_gene: TRBV13
d_gene: TRBD2